What follows describes a single TCR beta chain. Antigen specificity is unknown. Germline and junction disagree at one end, which may indicate a read error. This sample is part of a study of cytomegalovirus exposure and HLA in healthy donors. Study at large: Early released data comprised about 85 million unique TCRs from HLA-typed donors. Researchers found that just over 80% of about 400 genotyped donors fell within the Caucasian-associated ancestry cluster.

Study results and limitations: According to an earlier analysis, most TCR beta V segments yielded productive rearrangements about 90% or about 30% of the time. The study designated fewer than 200 TCR beta chains cytomegalovirus-associated.

This CDR3 spans 12 amino acids. Germline V gives CDR1 SGHDT, CDR2 YYEEEE. The PCR made use of 60 Vbeta and 13 Jbeta primers. The table came from immunoSEQ multiplex PCR; TCRdb's copy has only in-frame clones and leaves some out. This table has roughly 120,000 clones, around 74% appearing once. Sequencing used PBMCs. The sequence was collected from a woman in her forties or fifties in good health and CMV-seropositive. This rearrangement joins TRBV5-6 to TRBJ2-3; no reliable D call. CDR3 DNA: TGTGCCAGCAGTAGAAGCACCGATACGCAGTATTTT. It specifies CASSRSTDTQYF.